The 5 T cell receptor beta chains given below trace back to one sample, sequenced in a study of regulatory T cells in long-lasting Graves disease. Through Arm-PCR of CDR3 regions and iRepertoire HTBI primers, TCR beta libraries were built. Each CDR3 protein gets one entry after TCRdb re-called the multiplex PCR reads with MiXCR. The profile shows hundreds of thousands of distinct CDR3 sequences, approximately 22% of them singletons. As to time point: persistent/refractory GD, antithyroid drugs over 5 years with positive TRAb. Researchers made the TCR library from RNA that was extracted from PBMCs. Sequencing used peripheral blood mononuclear cells (PBMCs), obtained when the disease was refractory, from a patient treated with antithyroid drugs. The receptor set was obtained from a female donor with Graves disease.

The CDR3 nucleotides read TGTGCCAGCAGTCCTGAACAGGGGGCCACCATATATTTT. This encodes CASSPEQGATIYF. The chain employs TRBV6-1 and TRBJ1-3, with 9 bases lining up with TRBD1. The CDR3 is 13 residues long. The J segment lost 9 bases and the V segment lost 5 bases, leaving 5 bases of the junction unmatched. The V gene's germline CDR1 is MNHNS and CDR2 SASEGT.

The chain's CDR3 is CASSLVGVRETQYF. The CDR3 DNA follows: TGCGCCAGCAGCTTGGTAGGGGTCCGGGAGACCCAGTACTTC. The V call is TRBV5-1, the J call TRBJ2-5; weak D call: TRBD1 (5 bases). The V and J ends lost 0 bases and 5 bases respectively, with 11 bases between them. The CDR3 consists of 14 residues. Germline V lookup: CDR1 SGHRS, CDR2 YFSETQ.

On this clonotype itself: A single base is all that separates this from a far larger clone, so a read error is likely. Since the CDR3 does not end with the conserved phenylalanine or tryptophan, this likely comes from a read error. The chain recombines TRBV7-2 with TRBJ2-5, with TRBD2 identical over 11 bases. J gave up 9 bases and V 5 bases, and 8 bases lay outside the gene matches. From germline, CDR1 is SGHTA and CDR2 FQGNSA. This CDR3 has 14 amino acids. The chain's CDR3 is CASSPGLAERPQYS. The CDR3, as DNA: TGTGCCAGCAGCCCGGGACTAGCGGAACGTCCCCAGTACTCC.

The table lists this clonotype with many counts. This chain connects TRBV20-1 to TRBJ2-4; 11 bases are shared with TRBD2. Germline V gene sequence: CDR1 DFQATT, CDR2 SNEGSKA (reference sequence). CDR3 length: 17 residues. With 0 bases clipped from V and 3 bases from J, the junction kept 7 bases outside the gene matches. The DNA for the CDR3 is TGCAGTGCTAGAGAATCTTTAGCGGGAGGGCACAAAAACATTCAGTACTTC. Translation: CSARESLAGGHKNIQYF.

At least ten counts were recorded for this clonotype. The gene calls are TRBV12-3 or TRBV12-4 and TRBJ2-5, with 8 bases identical to TRBD2. The CDR3 is 16 amino acids. Unmatched junction bases numbered 5, after V lost 0 bases and J lost 2 bases. CDR3 loop: CASSLATSGIQETQYF. DNA of the CDR3: TGTGCCAGCAGTTTAGCCACTAGCGGTATACAAGAGACCCAGTACTTC.